Following are 32 T cell receptor beta chains from one sample sequenced in a study of shared clonotypes between healthy human individuals. Libraries were prepared by immunoSEQ multiplex PCR; TCRdb keeps only in-frame clonotypes and omits some of them. The repertoire holds over 1.5 million clones, under 99% seen once, with less than 0.55% in the top ten. Sequenced input: naive CD4+ T cells sorted from blood. Subset denoted: CD45RA+ positively selected. These receptors all come from a man under 40 in good health.

This clone has a single count. Other DNA sequences within the sample encode an identical CDR3. The rearrangement uses TRBV18 and TRBJ2-5, with D perhaps matching TRBD2 (5 bases). V was pared by 6 bases and J by 5 bases, with 7 bases between. The CDR3 loop spans 11 amino acids. Germline assignment: CDR1 KGHSH and CDR2 LQKENI. CDR3 coding DNA: TGTGCCAGCTCCCGCGGGGAGACCCAGTACTTC. Translation: CASSRGETQYF.

V is TRBV18 and J is TRBJ1-2; the match to TRBD1 covers 11 bases. Germline-derived CDR1 and CDR2 are KGHSH and LQKENI. Trimming at V came to 5 bases and at J to 5 bases, leaving 4 bases not matched to a gene. This CDR3 spans 14 amino acids. CDR3 residues: CASSADRGPYGYTF. As DNA, the CDR3 is TGTGCCAGCTCAGCGGACAGGGGGCCTTATGGCTACACCTTC.

Only one count was recorded for this clone. The chain joins TRBV11-2 to TRBJ2-1; 10 bases align to TRBD2. J lost 3 bases, V lost 6 bases, and 8 bases had no gene match. The CDR3 consists of 16 residues. The germline V gene has CDR1 SGHAT and CDR2 FQNNGV. For the CDR3, the DNA is TGTGCCAGCAGTCGTAGACTAGCGGGCAGCTACAATGAGCAGTTCTTC. Translated: CASSRRLAGSYNEQFF.

The CDR3 bases are TGTGCCAGCAGCTTCTCGGGGGCCGGGACTAGCGTGTACGAGCAGTACTTC. It is translated as CASSFSGAGTSVYEQYF. J is TRBJ2-7 and V is TRBV7-2, with 10 bases that match TRBD2. The CDR3 is 17 residues long. V shed 3 bases, J shed 4 bases, and the junction held 12 bases outside the gene matches. Germline V gives CDR1 SGHTA, CDR2 FQGNSA.

This chain links TRBV4-1 with TRBJ2-1; D is ambiguous. Trimming removed 1 base at V and 8 bases at J, with 9 bases between. This CDR3 spans 13 amino acids. The germline CDR1 and CDR2 sequences are MGHRA and YSYEKL. CDR3: CASSQVGPDEQFF. CDR3 bases: TGCGCCAGCAGCCAAGTCGGCCCCGATGAGCAGTTCTTC.

The chain uses TRBV14 and TRBJ2-2, with D possibly matching TRBD1 (6 bases). CDR1 and CDR2 from the germline V gene are SGHDN and FVKESK. Between the trimmed V and J ends, which lost 4 bases and 7 bases, there was a span of 13 bases. The CDR3 consists of 14 residues. CDR3 sequence: CASSPGQMVGELFF. The CDR3 DNA reads as TGTGCCAGCAGCCCCGGACAGATGGTCGGGGAGCTGTTTTTT.

About this clone itself: Other DNA sequences in this specimen translate into the identical CDR3. The chain combines TRBV7-2 with TRBJ2-1, with D uncertain. Germline assignment: CDR1 SGHTA and CDR2 FQGNSA. CDR3 length: 15 amino acids. V lost 0 bases and J lost 4, with 10 bases in between. This CDR3 is CASSLARGSYNEQFF. The CDR3 DNA reads TGTGCCAGCAGCTTAGCTCGCGGTTCTTACAATGAGCAGTTCTTC.

Comments on this clone: The sample holds other DNA sequences that translate to the same CDR3. The chain joins TRBV18 to TRBJ2-1; D unclear. The CDR3 consists of 14 residues. Trimming stripped 3 bases from V and 2 bases from J, with 8 bases between. CDR1 is KGHSH, CDR2 LQKENI, per germline. In nucleotides, the CDR3 is TGTGCCAGCTCACCGACACGTACCTACAATGAGCAGTTCTTC. Protein: CASSPTRTYNEQFF. The complete variable domain, with remaining parts taken from reference TRBV18 and TRBJ2-1, reads NAGVMQNPRHLVRRRGQEARLRCSPMKGHSHVYWYRQLPEEGLKFMVYLQKENIIDESGMPKERFSAEFPKEGPSILRIQQVVRGDSAAYFCASSPTRTYNEQFFGPGTRLTVL.

Comments on this clone: At the DNA level, this CDR3 is encoded by other sequences in the same sample as well. The rearrangement joins TRBV7-9 to TRBJ2-1; D not certain. The germline V gene encodes CDR1 SEHNR and CDR2 FQNEAQ (reference sequence). The CDR3 loop spans 12 amino acids. Trimming took 2 bases from V and 6 from J, leaving 5 bases between them. CDR3 coding DNA: TGTGCCAGCAGCTTAACGTCCAATGAGCAGTTCTTC. The encoded protein is CASSLTSNEQFF. Together with reference TRBV7-9 and TRBJ2-1, the CDR3 gives the full variable domain: DTGVSQNPRHKITKRGQNVTFRCDPISEHNRLYWYRQTLGQGPEFLTYFQNEAQLEKSRLLSDRFSAERPKGSFSTLEIQRTEQGDSAMYLCASSLTSNEQFFGPGTRLTVL.

The chain combines TRBV5-1 with TRBJ1-1; D is unresolved. V was trimmed by 4 bases and J by 1 base, leaving 8 bases between them. This CDR3 spans 13 amino acids. Germline loops: CDR1 SGHRS, CDR2 YFSETQ. CDR3 nucleotides: TGCGCCAGCAGCGTAATTGAGAACACTGAAGCTTTCTTT. Protein: CASSVIENTEAFF.

The chain recombines TRBV28 with TRBJ2-2; 13 bases map to TRBD2. The CDR3 covers 18 residues. The ends lost 5 bases at V and 0 bases at J; junction bases unmatched: 6. The germline V gene encodes CDR1 MDHEN and CDR2 SYDVKM. The chain's CDR3 is CASSPGTSGISNTGELFF. For the CDR3, the DNA is TGTGCCAGCAGTCCAGGGACTAGCGGGATCTCGAACACCGGGGAGCTGTTTTTT.

The rearrangement uses TRBV5-1 and TRBJ2-1, with a weak D call TRBD1 (5 bases). The V end was cut by 2 bases, the J end by 3 bases, with 9 bases between. CDR1 and CDR2 (germline): SGHRS, YFSETQ. The CDR3 is 14 amino acids. CDR3 region: CASSFGDSYNEQFF. The CDR3 DNA is TGCGCCAGCAGCTTTGGCGACAGCTACAATGAGCAGTTCTTC.

The sample holds one count of this clone. The V and J genes are TRBV5-1 and TRBJ1-2; no clear D. In germline, CDR1 is SGHRS, CDR2 YFSETQ. Trimming took 0 bases from V and 3 from J, leaving 12 bases between them. This CDR3 is built from 15 residues. CDR3 region: CASSLVVAADYGYTF. The CDR3 DNA is TGCGCCAGCAGCTTGGTCGTCGCAGCGGACTATGGCTACACCTTC.

The chain links TRBV27 to TRBJ1-1; unclear D gene. CDR3 length: 13 amino acids. Trimming took 6 bases from V and 4 from J, leaving 12 bases between them. Germline CDR1 is MNHEY and CDR2 is SMNVEV (reference sequence). The CDR3 spells CASSPNPFTEAFF. The CDR3 DNA follows: TGTGCCAGCAGCCCCAACCCTTTCACTGAAGCTTTCTTT.

The chain combines TRBV10-3 with TRBJ2-3; a possible D gene is TRBD2 (5 bases). The CDR3 extends over 12 amino acids. Per germline, CDR1 ENHRY and CDR2 SYGVKD. Deletions cut 5 bases from V and 6 bases from J, with 9 bases between. CDR3 protein: CAISNSVDTQYF. The CDR3, as DNA: TGTGCCATCAGTAATAGCGTGGATACGCAGTATTTT.

In regard to this clone: The same CDR3 is also encoded by other DNA sequences in this sample. V is TRBV18 and J is TRBJ1-1; maybe TRBD1 (6 bases). The CDR3 runs 12 residues. The V gene's germline CDR1 is KGHSH and CDR2 LQKENI. The V end was cut by 6 bases, the J end by 1 base, with 6 bases between. CDR3 in amino acids: CASSTGNTEAFF. CDR3 DNA: TGTGCCAGCTCGACAGGGAACACTGAAGCTTTCTTT.

The chain is built from TRBV28 and TRBJ2-7; 7 bases align to TRBD1. V lost 5 bases, J lost 2 bases, and 6 bases stayed unmatched. Germline CDR1 reads MDHEN; CDR2 reads SYDVKM. CDR3 size: 14 residues. CDR3 protein: CASSTGTVTYEQYF. The CDR3 DNA reads as TGTGCCAGCAGTACCGGGACAGTGACCTACGAGCAGTACTTC.

The J gene is TRBJ1-5, the V gene TRBV28, with 7 bases lining up with TRBD1. Trimming cost V 6 bases and J 1 base; bases outside gene matches: 3. This CDR3 comprises 14 residues. Per germline, CDR1 MDHEN and CDR2 SYDVKM. The CDR3 region has the DNA TGTGCCAGCAGATCAGGGGGGAGCAATCAGCCCCAGCATTTT. Translation: CASRSGGSNQPQHF.

The rearrangement joins TRBV1 to TRBJ2-7; TRBD2 reflects the table's D call only, with no check against the DNA. TRBV1 is shown as a pseudogene. The CDR3 runs 16 residues. DNA for the CDR3: TGCACCAGCAGCCAAGTCTATCGAGCGGGGCCCTACGAGCAGTACTTC. This translates into CTSSQVYRAGPYEQYF.

This clone was seen only once. The J gene is TRBJ2-3, the V gene TRBV7-6, with D possibly being TRBD1 (6 bases). Trimming stripped 4 bases from V and 2 bases from J, with 16 bases between. CDR1 and CDR2 from the germline V gene are SGHVS and FNYEAQ. The CDR3 extends over 16 amino acids. The CDR3 reads CASSSQGPLPTDTQYF. The CDR3 bases are TGTGCCAGCAGCTCACAGGGTCCCCTTCCCACAGATACGCAGTATTTT.

The V and J genes are TRBV18 and TRBJ1-5; D gene uncertain. The CDR3 is 14 amino acids. The germline gives CDR1 KGHSH, CDR2 LQKENI. Between the trimmed V and J ends, which lost 4 bases and 3 bases, there was a span of 10 bases. Written as DNA, the CDR3 is TGTGCCAGCTCACTAGGACGGAACAATCAGCCCCAGCATTTT. Its translation: CASSLGRNNQPQHF.

V gene TRBV27 combines with J gene TRBJ1-1, with TRBD1 matching over 10 bases. With V trimmed by 5 bases and J by 4 bases, 4 bases remained unmatched. Germline V lookup: CDR1 MNHEY, CDR2 SMNVEV (reference sequence). The CDR3 sequence is 14 residues long. CDR3 in DNA: TGTGCCAGCAGTCGGACAGGGGGTATCACTGAAGCTTTCTTT. Protein: CASSRTGGITEAFF.

V usage is TRBV28 and J usage is TRBJ2-7; either TRBD1 or TRBD2 may fit D (5 bases each). V lost 7 bases to trimming and J lost 9 bases, with 19 bases between them. Germline loops: CDR1 MDHEN, CDR2 SYDVKM. The CDR3 loop spans 13 amino acids. Written as DNA, the CDR3 is TGTGCCAGCACCGAGGGGCCTACCCCTCCGCAGTACTTC. Its protein is CASTEGPTPPQYF.

The chain combines TRBV5-1 with TRBJ2-1; D is unclear. The CDR3 contains 18 residues. Germline lookup yields CDR1 SGHRS and CDR2 YFSETQ. Trimming removed 0 bases from V and 4 bases from J, with 20 bases in between. The CDR3 region is CASSLGQAVGIIYNEQFF. The CDR3 DNA sequence: TGCGCCAGCAGCTTGGGTCAGGCCGTAGGGATAATTTACAATGAGCAGTTCTTC.

The DNA for the CDR3 is TGCAGCGTTGGGGCCGGGGCCGGAGGGGAGACCCAGTACTTC. Translated, it gives CSVGAGAGGETQYF. The J gene is TRBJ2-5, the V gene TRBV29-1, with D perhaps matching TRBD2 (6 bases). The germline V and J ends were trimmed by 4 bases and 5 bases, with 17 bases remaining between them. This CDR3 region has 14 residues. Germline V gene sequence: CDR1 SQVTM, CDR2 ANQGSEA.

J is TRBJ2-3 and V is TRBV4-1; 9 bases agree with TRBD2. From germline, CDR1 is MGHRA and CDR2 YSYEKL. With 1 base clipped from V and 0 bases from J, the junction kept 8 bases outside the gene matches. The CDR3 runs to 18 residues. The CDR3 protein is CASSQARLTSGSTDTQYF. CDR3 nucleotides: TGCGCCAGCAGCCAAGCCCGGCTGACTAGCGGCAGCACAGATACGCAGTATTTT.

The chain joins TRBV29-1 to TRBJ2-7, with 12 nucleotides matching TRBD1. The CDR3 is made up of 14 amino acids. Germline-derived CDR1 and CDR2 are SQVTM and ANQGSEA. The V segment lost 6 bases and the J segment 6 bases; nucleotides outside the gene matches: 9. DNA of the CDR3: TGCAGCGTACCCGGGACAGGGGGCAATCGCGAGCAGTACTTC. Translated: CSVPGTGGNREQYF.

J is TRBJ1-3 and V is TRBV5-1; 7 nucleotides align to TRBD1. The V gene end was trimmed by 0 bases and the J gene end by 0 bases; junction bases not matched to a gene: 6. From germline, CDR1 is SGHRS and CDR2 YFSETQ. This CDR3 has 17 amino acids. The CDR3 DNA reads as TGCGCCAGCAGCTTGGTTTCAGGGGGAGCCTCTGGAAACACCATATATTTT. Protein: CASSLVSGGASGNTIYF.

The chain is built from TRBV4-3 and TRBJ1-2; no clear D gene. This CDR3 spans 12 amino acids. Germline assignment: CDR1 LGHNA and CDR2 YSLEER. With 1 base removed from V and 8 bases from J, the gap between germline ends came to 8 bases. The chain's CDR3 is CASSQGGFGYTF. The CDR3 DNA sequence: TGCGCCAGCAGCCAAGGGGGTTTCGGCTACACCTTC.

The rearrangement joins TRBV14 to TRBJ2-5; TRBD1 agrees at 7 bases. This CDR3 is built from 13 residues. J lost 5 bases, V lost 4 bases, and 4 bases had no gene match. Germline assignment: CDR1 SGHDN and CDR2 FVKESK. CDR3 DNA sequence: TGTGCCAGCAGCCTGGACAGGACGGAGACCCAGTACTTC. Translating it yields CASSLDRTETQYF.

The chain joins TRBV10-3 to TRBJ2-3, with 8 bases fitting TRBD2. The germline V gene encodes CDR1 ENHRY and CDR2 SYGVKD. The trim removed 8 bases at V and 3 bases at J, leaving 13 bases unmatched. The CDR3 consists of 16 residues. CDR3 protein: CAIGRSEREPTDTQYF. CDR3 coding DNA: TGTGCCATCGGGCGCTCTGAGCGGGAGCCGACAGATACGCAGTATTTT.

J is TRBJ1-2 and V is TRBV19; a possible D gene is TRBD1 (6 bases). CDR1 is LNHDA, CDR2 SQIVND, per germline (reference sequence). This CDR3 region has 14 residues. V was trimmed by 4 bases and J by 2 bases, leaving 11 bases between them. The CDR3 bases are TGTGCCAGTAGTACAACCAGGGGAAACTATGGCTACACCTTC. Protein sequence: CASSTTRGNYGYTF. The full variable domain, with the rest looked up from reference TRBV19 and TRBJ1-2, is DGGITQSPKYLFRKEGQNVTLSCEQNLNHDAMYWYRQDPGQGLRLIYYSQIVNDFQKGDIAEGYSVSREKKESFPLTVTSAQKNPTAFYLCASSTTRGNYGYTFGSGTRLTVV.